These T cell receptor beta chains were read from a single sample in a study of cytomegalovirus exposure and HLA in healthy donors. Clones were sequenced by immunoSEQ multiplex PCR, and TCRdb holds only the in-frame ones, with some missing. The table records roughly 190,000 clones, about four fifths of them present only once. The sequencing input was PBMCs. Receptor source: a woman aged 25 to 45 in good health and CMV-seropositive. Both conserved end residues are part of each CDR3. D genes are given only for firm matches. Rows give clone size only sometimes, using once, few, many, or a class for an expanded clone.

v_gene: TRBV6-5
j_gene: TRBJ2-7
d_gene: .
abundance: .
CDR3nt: TGTGCCAGCAGTGGAGCCTACGAGCAGTACTTC
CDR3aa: CASSGAYEQYF

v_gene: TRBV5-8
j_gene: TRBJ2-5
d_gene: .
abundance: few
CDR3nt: TGTGCCAGCAGCTTGGGAGGGCAAGAGACCCAGTACTTC
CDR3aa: CASSLGGQETQYF

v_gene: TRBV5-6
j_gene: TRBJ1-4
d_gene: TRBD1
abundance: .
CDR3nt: TGTGCCAGCAGCTGGACAGGGCTGGGAGAAAAACTGTTTTTT
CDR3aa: CASSWTGLGEKLFF

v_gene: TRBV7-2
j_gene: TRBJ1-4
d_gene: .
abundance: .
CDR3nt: TGTGCCAGCAGCCGGGGAACTAATGAAAAACTGCTTTTT
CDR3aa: CASSRGTNEKLLF

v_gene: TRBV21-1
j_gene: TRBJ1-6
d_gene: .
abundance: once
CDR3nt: TGTGCCAGCAGCAAAGTCTGCCGGACAGGGAGTAATTCACCCCTCCACTTT
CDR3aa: CASSKVCRTGSNSPLHF

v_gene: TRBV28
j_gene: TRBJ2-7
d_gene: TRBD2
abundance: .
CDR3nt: TGTGCCAGCAGTAACCGAGGAGCGGGAGCCTACGAGCAGTACTTC
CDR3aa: CASSNRGAGAYEQYF

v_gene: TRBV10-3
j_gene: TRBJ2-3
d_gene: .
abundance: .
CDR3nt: TGTGCCATCAGTGAGGGACTTTCCACAGATACGCAGTATTTT
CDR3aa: CAISEGLSTDTQYF

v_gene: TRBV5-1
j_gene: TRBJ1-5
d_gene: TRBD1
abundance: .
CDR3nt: TGCGCCAGCAGCTTATCCGGGACAGAACGACAGCCCCAGCATTTT
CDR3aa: CASSLSGTERQPQHF

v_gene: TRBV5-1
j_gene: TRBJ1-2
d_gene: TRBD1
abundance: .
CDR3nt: TGCGCCAGCAGCCGCGACAGGGACTATGGCTACACCTTC
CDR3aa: CASSRDRDYGYTF

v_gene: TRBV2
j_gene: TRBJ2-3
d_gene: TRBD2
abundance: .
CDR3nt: TGTGCCAGCACAGCGGGGGGGGATACGCAGTATTTT
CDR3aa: CASTAGGDTQYF

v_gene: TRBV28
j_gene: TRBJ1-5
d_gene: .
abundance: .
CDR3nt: TGTGCCAGCAGTTTAAGTTCGCAGGGAAGCAATCAGCCCCAGCATTTT
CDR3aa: CASSLSSQGSNQPQHF

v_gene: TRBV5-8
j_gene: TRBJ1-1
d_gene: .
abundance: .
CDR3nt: TGTGCCAGCAGCCGGGAGGGGTTTCGCACTGAAGCTTTCTTT
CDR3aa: CASSREGFRTEAFF

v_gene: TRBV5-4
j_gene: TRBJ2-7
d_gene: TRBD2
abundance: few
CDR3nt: TGTGCCAGCAGCTTCAGGGCGGGGGGATACTCCTACGAGCAGTACTTC
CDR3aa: CASSFRAGGYSYEQYF

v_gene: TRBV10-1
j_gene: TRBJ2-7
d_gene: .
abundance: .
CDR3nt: TGCGCCAGCAGTGAGGGGGCCTCCTACGAGCAGTACTTC
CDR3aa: CASSEGASYEQYF

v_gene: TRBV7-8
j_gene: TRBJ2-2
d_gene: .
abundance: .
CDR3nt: TGTGCCAGCAGTTCGGGAAGGGGGAGCCCGTGGGGAACCGGGGAGCTGTTTTTT
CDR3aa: CASSSGRGSPWGTGELFF

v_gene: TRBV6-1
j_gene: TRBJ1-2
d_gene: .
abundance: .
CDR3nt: TGTGCCAGCAGACCGATAGGAGGGAGGGATGGCTACACCTTC
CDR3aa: CASRPIGGRDGYTF

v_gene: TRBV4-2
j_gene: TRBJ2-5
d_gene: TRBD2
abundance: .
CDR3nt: TGTGCCAGCAGCCAAGACGCGGGAGGGCCAGAGACCCAGTACTTC
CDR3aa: CASSQDAGGPETQYF

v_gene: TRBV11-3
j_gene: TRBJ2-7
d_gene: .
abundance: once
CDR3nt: TGTGCCAGCAGTCCCCAGGGGAGTTCTGGCGAGCAGTACTTC
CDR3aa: CASSPQGSSGEQYF

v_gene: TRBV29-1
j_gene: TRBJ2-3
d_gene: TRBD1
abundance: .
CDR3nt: TGCAGCGCCTGGGACAGATCTAGCACAGATACGCAGTATTTT
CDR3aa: CSAWDRSSTDTQYF

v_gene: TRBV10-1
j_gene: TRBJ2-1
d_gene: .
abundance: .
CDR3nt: TGCGCCAGCAGTGCAGGTTATTCCTACAATGAGCAGTTCTTC
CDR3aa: CASSAGYSYNEQFF

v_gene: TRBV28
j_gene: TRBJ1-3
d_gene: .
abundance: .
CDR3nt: TGTGCCAGCAGTTTACAGGCCGACTCTGGAAACACCATATATTTT
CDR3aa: CASSLQADSGNTIYF

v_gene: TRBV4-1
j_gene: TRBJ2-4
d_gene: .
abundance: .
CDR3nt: TGCGCCAGCAGCCAAGAGAGGGTGGGGGCCAAAAACATTCAGTACTTC
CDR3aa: CASSQERVGAKNIQYF

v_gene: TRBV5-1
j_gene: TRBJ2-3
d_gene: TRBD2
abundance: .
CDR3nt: TGCGCCAGCAGCCTAAGACTAGCGGGGGGAAACACAGATACGCAGTATTTT
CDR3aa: CASSLRLAGGNTDTQYF

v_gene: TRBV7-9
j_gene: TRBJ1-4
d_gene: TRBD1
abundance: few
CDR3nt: TGTGCCAGCAGCTTAGGGGACAGCACTCGGCACGAAAAACTGTTTTTT
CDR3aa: CASSLGDSTRHEKLFF

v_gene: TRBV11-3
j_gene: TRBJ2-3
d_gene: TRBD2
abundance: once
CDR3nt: TGTGCCAGCAGCAAGGAGACTAGCGTCTACACAGATACGCAGTATTTT
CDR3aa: CASSKETSVYTDTQYF

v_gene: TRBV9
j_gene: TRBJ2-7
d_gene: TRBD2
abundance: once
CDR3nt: TGTGCCAGCAGCCGAACCCCCGGGACTAGCTCCGAGCAGTACTTC
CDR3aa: CASSRTPGTSSEQYF

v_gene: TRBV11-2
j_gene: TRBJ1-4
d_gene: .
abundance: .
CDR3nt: TGTGCCAGCTCCCTGCGGATTCAAGAAAAACTGTTTTTT
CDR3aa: CASSLRIQEKLFF

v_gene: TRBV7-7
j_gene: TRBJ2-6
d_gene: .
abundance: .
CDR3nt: TGTGCTAGCAGCTTAGGAGAGGGATCTGGGGCCAACGTCCTGACTTTC
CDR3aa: CASSLGEGSGANVLTF

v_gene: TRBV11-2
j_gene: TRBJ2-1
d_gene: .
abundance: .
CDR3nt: TGTGCCAGCAGCTCCGGACCGACAGGAGAAAATGAGCAGTTCTTC
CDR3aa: CASSSGPTGENEQFF

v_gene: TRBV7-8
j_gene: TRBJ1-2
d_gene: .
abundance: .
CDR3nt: TGTGCCAGCAGCTTACCCGCAGGGAGGTTCATTCGCTATGGCTACACCTTC
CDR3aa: CASSLPAGRFIRYGYTF

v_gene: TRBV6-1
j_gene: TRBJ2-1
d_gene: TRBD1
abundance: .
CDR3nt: TGTGCCAGCAGTGGATTCGGACAGGAGTACAATGAGCAGTTCTTC
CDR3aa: CASSGFGQEYNEQFF

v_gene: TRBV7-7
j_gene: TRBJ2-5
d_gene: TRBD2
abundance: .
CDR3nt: TGTGCTAGCAGCTTCGGGGGGTTCCGGGAGACCCAGTACTTC
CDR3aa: CASSFGGFRETQYF

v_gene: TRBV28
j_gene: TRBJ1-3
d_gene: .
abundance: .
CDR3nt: TGTGCCAGCAGCCCCCCGGCGGGCTCTGGAAACACCATATATTTT
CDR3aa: CASSPPAGSGNTIYF

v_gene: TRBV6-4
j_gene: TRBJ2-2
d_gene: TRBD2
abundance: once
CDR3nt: TGTGCCAGCAGTCCGAGCGGGGGGGCCGTCGGGGAGCTGTTTTTT
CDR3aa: CASSPSGGAVGELFF

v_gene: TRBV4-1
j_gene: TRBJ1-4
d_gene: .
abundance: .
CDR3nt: TGCGCCAGCAGCCAAGTGGCAGGGGTGGACGAAAAACTGTTTTTT
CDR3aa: CASSQVAGVDEKLFF

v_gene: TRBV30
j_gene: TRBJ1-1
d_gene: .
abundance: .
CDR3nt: TGTGCCTGGAGTACAAGGGGTGAAGCTTTCTTT
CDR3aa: CAWSTRGEAFF

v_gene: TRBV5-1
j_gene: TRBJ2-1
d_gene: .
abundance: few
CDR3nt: TGCGCCAGCAGCTTGTCCGGGGGGCCATACAATGAGCAGTTCTTC
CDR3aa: CASSLSGGPYNEQFF

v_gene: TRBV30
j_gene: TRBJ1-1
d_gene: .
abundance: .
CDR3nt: TGTGCCTGGAGTAGAGGCAGCCAAGAAGCTTTCTTT
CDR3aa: CAWSRGSQEAFF

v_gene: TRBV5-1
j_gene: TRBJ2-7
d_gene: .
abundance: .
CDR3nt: TGCGCCAGCAGCTTGGAAGTCGTTGCGGGGCCCCTCTACGAGCAGTACTTC
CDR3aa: CASSLEVVAGPLYEQYF

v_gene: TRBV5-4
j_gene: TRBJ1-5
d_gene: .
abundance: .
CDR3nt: TGTGCCAGCAGCTTGCAGAGGGCCGGCGGCAATCAGCCCCAGCATTTT
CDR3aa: CASSLQRAGGNQPQHF

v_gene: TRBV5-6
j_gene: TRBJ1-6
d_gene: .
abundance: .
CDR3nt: TGTGCCAGCAGCCACGGACGGGGGAATAATTCACCCCTCCACTTT
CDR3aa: CASSHGRGNNSPLHF

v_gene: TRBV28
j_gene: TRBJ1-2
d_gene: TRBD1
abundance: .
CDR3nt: TGTGCCAGCAGCTGGGGACAGGGCTCCTATGGCTACACCTTC
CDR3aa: CASSWGQGSYGYTF

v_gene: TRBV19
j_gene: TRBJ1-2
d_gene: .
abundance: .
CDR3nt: TGTGCCAGTAGTATTGAAGGGGCCGGTGGCTACACCTTC
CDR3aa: CASSIEGAGGYTF

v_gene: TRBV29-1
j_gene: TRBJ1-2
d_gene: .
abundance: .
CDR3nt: TGCAGCGTGACAAAACCTTCGGACTATGGCTACACCTTC
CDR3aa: CSVTKPSDYGYTF

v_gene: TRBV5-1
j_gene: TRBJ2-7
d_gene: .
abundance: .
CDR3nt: TGCGCCAGCAGCGTACAGGGCCCACCCTACGAGCAGTACTTC
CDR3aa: CASSVQGPPYEQYF

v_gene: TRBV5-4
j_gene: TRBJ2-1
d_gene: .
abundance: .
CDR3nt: TGTGCCAGCAGCTTTGACCGGAGCTCCTACAATGAGCAGTTCTTC
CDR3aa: CASSFDRSSYNEQFF

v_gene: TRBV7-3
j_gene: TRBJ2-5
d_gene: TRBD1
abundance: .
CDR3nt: TGTGCCAGCAGCTTGGACAGGGCACAAGAGACCCAGTACTTC
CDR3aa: CASSLDRAQETQYF

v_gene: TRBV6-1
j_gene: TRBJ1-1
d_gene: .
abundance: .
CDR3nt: TGTGCCAGCGCAAAGAACATGGACACTGAAGCTTTCTTT
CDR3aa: CASAKNMDTEAFF

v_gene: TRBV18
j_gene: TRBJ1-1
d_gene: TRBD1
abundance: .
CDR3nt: TGTGCCAGCTCACCACCCACAGGGGTCACTGAAGCTTTCTTT
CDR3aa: CASSPPTGVTEAFF

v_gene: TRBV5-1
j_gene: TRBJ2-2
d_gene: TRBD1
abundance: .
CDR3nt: TGCGCCAGCAGCTTGGGACAGGGGGCCGGGGAGCTGTTTTTT
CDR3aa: CASSLGQGAGELFF

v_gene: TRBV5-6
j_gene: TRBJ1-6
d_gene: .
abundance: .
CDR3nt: TGTGCCAGCAGTAGTCTAGAATCACCCCTCCACTTT
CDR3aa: CASSSLESPLHF

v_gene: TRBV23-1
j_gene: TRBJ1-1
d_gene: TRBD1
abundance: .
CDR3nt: TGCGCCAGCAGTCATCGAACCCCAGGACAGGCGGCTGAAGCTTTCTTT
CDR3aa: CASSHRTPGQAAEAFF